This TCR beta chain was documented in a study of post-analysis software for immune sequencing data. Study outcomes and limitations: Normalized Chao1 diversity was significantly reduced in patients versus controls. Compared with controls, patients had more of about 5 TRBV segments, including TRBV5-6, TRBV5-1 and TRBV20-1.

Carried by the TCR beta cDNA libraries were unique molecular identifiers. Out of about 0.9 to 10 million T cells, about 500,000 cDNA molecules were generated. TCRdb itself ran the PCR reads through MiXCR, one entry per CDR3 protein. The table records over 300,000 distinct CDR3 sequences, roughly 36% of them present only once. Of note for this clonotype: Antigen: not known.

The CDR3 extends over 15 amino acids. Trimming cost V 0 bases and J 8 bases, with 16 bases left between them. Germline CDR1 is LGHDT and CDR2 is YNNKEL (reference sequence). The material sequenced was blood. J is TRBJ1-2 and V is TRBV3-1, with a tentative D call TRBD1 (5 bases). The TCR comes from a girl aged 10-17 years with multiple sclerosis. The CDR3 spells CASSQDNEGRGGYTF. CDR3 DNA sequence: TGTGCCAGCAGCCAAGATAACGAGGGGCGGGGAGGCTACACCTTC.